The subject of this entry is one TCR beta chain. Its antigen remains unknown. This sample's time point: patch test 1, 2 weeks after DPC sensitization. Indicated treatment: therapeutic diphenylcyclopropenone sensitization with weekly scalp DPC. The V and J ends lost 0 bases and 6 bases respectively, with 9 bases between them. The CDR3 loop spans 13 amino acids. Germline-derived CDR1 and CDR2 are GTSNPN and SVGIG (reference sequence). The data originate from a study of human T cells and chemical hapten exposure. Regarding the study as a whole: Donors were affected by alopecia, so their immune reaction might vary from that of healthy individuals.

One entry per CDR3 protein results from TCRdb running MiXCR on the RACE reads. The table lists 180,000 or so distinct CDR3 sequences, approximately 14% of them singletons. The source material was whole blood, sampled in connection with sensitization to the hapten diphenylcyclopropenone (DPC). This sequence joins TRBV30 and TRBJ2-1; maybe TRBD2 (6 bases). This clonotype was sampled from a woman aged 25 to 39 with alopecia areata. Some clones in this sample may be carry-over from other donors' samples. The DNA of the CDR3 is TGTGCCTGGAGTGTAAGGAGGGGCAATGAGCAGTTCTTC. It encodes CAWSVRRGNEQFF.